A single sample gave rise to the 10 T cell receptor beta chains below, sequenced in a study of T cells after yellow fever vaccination. A single record per CDR3 protein comes from TCRdb applying MiXCR to the 5' RACE reads. The sample carries roughly 140,000 distinct CDR3 sequences, less than 9.5% recorded once. This sample comprised CD4+ T cells sorted from PBMCs, obtained 5 days after the yellow fever booster vaccination. These receptors were collected from a man under 40 who received the YFV17D yellow fever vaccine.

This clonotype was detected ten times or more. The chain carries TRBV10-3 and TRBJ2-2; 9 bases agree with TRBD1. The CDR3 runs to 17 residues. V trimming: 4 bases; J trimming: 4 bases; junction bases outside the gene matches: 10. Germline V gives CDR1 ENHRY, CDR2 SYGVKD. The CDR3 DNA sequence: TGTGCCATCAGTGTACTGCCGGGACAGGGTCCCACCGGGGAGCTGTTTTTT. Its translation: CAISVLPGQGPTGELFF.

This clonotype was counted many times. The V gene is TRBV6-2 or TRBV6-3, the J gene TRBJ2-1; D could derive from TRBD1 or TRBD2 (6 bases each). The CDR3 consists of 16 residues. CDR1 MNHEY and CDR2 SVGEGT come from the germline V gene. V was cut by 7 bases and J by 1 base, with 17 bases left in between. The CDR3 is CASMGTGAASYNEQFF. The CDR3 nucleotides read TGTGCCAGCATGGGGACGGGGGCGGCATCCTACAATGAGCAGTTCTTC.

J is TRBJ2-3 and V is TRBV2, with 7 positions matching TRBD1. Germline V lookup: CDR1 SNHLY, CDR2 FYNNEI. The CDR3 consists of 15 residues. In nucleotides, the CDR3 is TGTACCTTCTGGCCCCGGGACAGCCGCACAGATACGCAGTATTTT. Its protein is CTFWPRDSRTDTQYF.

The chain has TRBV6-2 or TRBV6-3 and TRBJ2-1, with 7 bases matching TRBD2. The CDR3 totals 19 residues. Per germline, CDR1 MNHEY and CDR2 SVGEGT. J lost 6 bases, V lost 4 bases, and 21 bases had no gene match. CDR3 sequence (DNA): TGTGCCAGCAGTTCCGGACGGGCAAGGGCGGGAGTGTGGGGCAATGAGCAGTTCTTC. It specifies CASSSGRARAGVWGNEQFF.

The sample holds many counts of this clonotype. V is TRBV10-2 and J is TRBJ2-1; either TRBD1 or TRBD2 may supply D (5 bases each). Trimming took 6 bases from V and 4 from J, leaving 22 bases between them. Germline assignment: CDR1 WSHSY and CDR2 SAAADI. CDR3 size: 17 residues. The CDR3 region is CASRVLEGTGPYNEQFF. CDR3 bases: TGCGCCAGCAGAGTTCTCGAGGGGACGGGTCCATACAATGAGCAGTTCTTC.

This clonotype came up a few times. The J gene is TRBJ1-1, the V gene TRBV29-1; a weak D match, TRBD1 (6 bases). This CDR3 is built from 14 residues. Germline V gene data show CDR1 as SQVTM and CDR2 as ANQGSEA. Deletions cut 3 bases from V and 8 bases from J, with 19 bases between. CDR3 DNA sequence: TGCAGCGTTGACGCAACAGGAGGGGGACAAGAAGCTTTCTTT. Protein: CSVDATGGGQEAFF. The whole variable domain, remainder taken from reference TRBV29-1 and TRBJ1-1, is SAVISQKPSRDICQRGTSLTIQCQVDSQVTMMFWYRQQPGQSLTLIATANQGSEATYESGFVIDKFPISRPNLTFSTLTVSNMSPEDSSIYLCSVDATGGGQEAFFGQGTRLTVV.

This clonotype was observed at least ten times. This chain connects TRBV27 to TRBJ2-1; D is unclear. Germline V gene sequence: CDR1 MNHEY, CDR2 SMNVEV (reference sequence). The V end was cut by 4 bases, the J end by 6 bases, with 13 bases between. The CDR3 covers 14 residues. The CDR3 spells CASSYGTGPNEQFF. The CDR3 coding sequence is TGTGCCAGCAGTTACGGCACGGGCCCCAATGAGCAGTTCTTC.

This clonotype was seen repeatedly, ten times or more. The chain links TRBV20-1 to TRBJ2-7; 10 positions agree with TRBD2. This CDR3 contains 13 residues. The trim removed 7 bases at V and 4 bases at J, leaving 7 bases unmatched. Germline-derived CDR1 and CDR2 are DFQATT and SNEGSKA (reference sequence). The CDR3 bases are TGCAGTGTTCCCGGGACTAGCGTTTACGAGCAGTACTTC. Its translation: CSVPGTSVYEQYF.

This clonotype was counted at least ten times. V gene TRBV12-3 or TRBV12-4 combines with J gene TRBJ2-1; 8 bases align to TRBD2. V was pared by 3 bases and J by 8 bases, with 9 bases of the junction left unmatched. The CDR3 contains 15 residues. CDR3 sequence: CASSLDGRASDEQFF. The CDR3 region has the DNA TGTGCCAGCAGTTTGGACGGGAGGGCAAGCGATGAGCAGTTCTTC.

In the case of this clonotype: Since a much larger clone is just one base distant, this may be a read error. The V gene is TRBV7-2, the J gene TRBJ2-3, with D possibly TRBD2 on 6 matching bases. Germline V gene sequence: CDR1 SGHTA, CDR2 FQGNSA. This CDR3 comprises 17 residues. Here the CDR3 reads CSSSLAETARGADTQYF. The CDR3 DNA reads as TGTTCCAGCAGCTTAGCGGAAACAGCCCGAGGGGCAGATACGCAGTATTTT.